The present entry profiles one T cell receptor beta chain with its context. The antigen is unknown. Survey-level immunoSEQ v3.0 assays were run. The table came from immunoSEQ multiplex PCR; TCRdb's copy has only in-frame clones and leaves some out. The sample records approximately 20,000 clones, more than 80% being singletons. For each donor, at least one pre-ART and at least two post-ART PBMC samples were available. The sample originates from a study of long-term antiretroviral therapy in people with HIV. The study, taken as a whole, reports: ART adherence was not documented, and neither viral resistance nor therapy changes had any data. Spans of CDR3 length were tighter for HIV repertoires than for controls.

The receptor was derived from a man aged 50-59 years with HIV. The material sequenced was unsorted PBMCs, taken 4.2 years after starting antiretroviral therapy.

As DNA, the CDR3 is TGTGCCAGCAGTCCGCGGACGGAGAACACTGAAGCTTTCTTT. Residues: CASSPRTENTEAFF. V and J are TRBV27 and TRBJ1-1; D unclear. V lost 5 bases to trimming and J lost 1 base, with 11 bases between them. Germline V gene sequence: CDR1 MNHEY, CDR2 SMNVEV (reference sequence). The CDR3 runs to 14 residues.